A single count supports the clone carrying this T cell receptor beta chain. The antigen is unknown. The sample originates from a study of shared clonotypes between healthy human individuals. Study findings and constraints: The four-donor shared clonotypes exceeded non-shared clonotypes in generation probability, with non-shared ones scoring lower.

The germline V and J ends were trimmed by 3 bases and 6 bases, with 14 bases remaining between them. CDR3 length equals 14 residues. Germline-derived CDR1 and CDR2 are SGHDN and FVKESK. The method was immunoSEQ multiplex PCR; TCRdb's version includes in-frame clones alone and lacks a portion of them. The sample lists 2.5 million or so clones; approximately 90% were seen once. This chain links TRBV14 with TRBJ2-5; D is possibly TRBD1 or TRBD2 (5 bases each). The specimen was naive CD4+ T cells sorted from blood. Documented subset: CD45RA+ positively selected. This TCR came from a man between 18 and 29 years old in good health. The CDR3 spells CASSQVGGPQTQYF. CDR3 coding DNA: TGTGCCAGCAGCCAGGTTGGGGGTCCGCAGACCCAGTACTTC.